These 20 T cell receptor beta chains were sequenced from one sample in a study of CD8+CD57+ T cells in acquired aplastic anemia. Genomic DNA served as template for TCR beta VDJ and CDR3 profiling. One entry per CDR3 protein, called by TCRdb with MiXCR from the reads. The data show fewer than 150,000 distinct CDR3 sequences, with 48% seen just once and 2% to 3% held by the top ten. Sequenced material: sorted CD4+, CD8+, or CD8+CD57+ T cells (not recorded which) from PBMCs. Source of these receptors: a human donor in good health, serving as a control.

The rearrangement joins TRBV29-1 to TRBJ1-1; D is possibly TRBD1 (6 bases). V shed 5 bases and J shed 4 bases, with 14 bases lying between them. The germline gives CDR1 SQVTM, CDR2 ANQGSEA. The CDR3 length is 13 residues. This CDR3 is CSVQAQGSTEAFF. The DNA of the CDR3 is TGCAGCGTTCAAGCACAGGGATCCACTGAAGCTTTCTTT.

This clonotype was detected ten times or more. The CDR3 sequence: CASKVRASSSDEQFF. In nucleotides, the CDR3 is TGTGCCAGCAAGGTGAGGGCTAGTAGCAGTGATGAGCAGTTCTTC. The chain joins TRBV2 to TRBJ2-1, with a tentative D call TRBD2 (5 bases). V was pared by 7 bases and J by 8 bases, with 21 bases between. The CDR3 runs 15 residues. CDR1 SNHLY and CDR2 FYNNEI come from the germline V gene.

This clonotype was counted at least ten times. The chain employs TRBV5-1 and TRBJ1-2; 9 bases agree with TRBD1. V was pared by 3 bases and J by 8 bases, with 8 bases of the junction left unmatched. This CDR3 region has 14 residues. Germline assignment: CDR1 SGHRS and CDR2 YFSETQ. The CDR3 DNA sequence: TGCGCCAGCAGCTCGACTAGGACAGGGGAAGGCTACACCTTC. Translation gives CASSSTRTGEGYTF. Looking up the rest from reference TRBV5-1 and TRBJ1-2 gives the full variable domain: KAGVTQTPRYLIKTRGQQVTLSCSPISGHRSVSWYQQTPGQGLQFLFEYFSETQRNKGNFPGRFSGRQFSNSRSEMNVSTLELGDSALYLCASSSTRTGEGYTFGSGTRLTVV.

This clonotype was counted many times. The chain is built from TRBV19 and TRBJ2-5, with D hard to call. V was clipped by 4 bases and J by 5 bases, with 8 bases between them. Per germline, CDR1 LNHDA and CDR2 SQIVND (reference sequence). There are 12 residues in the CDR3. The CDR3 protein is CASSTIGETQYF. CDR3 bases: TGTGCCAGTAGTACCATCGGGGAGACCCAGTACTTC.

Details on this clonotype: A read error may produce the germline difference seen at one junction end. The chain recombines TRBV29-1 with TRBJ2-1, with 8 nucleotides matching TRBD2. Per germline, CDR1 SQVTM and CDR2 ANQGSEA. The CDR3 covers 16 residues. Here the CDR3 reads CSVEGCPGGIYNEQSF. Here the CDR3 DNA reads TGCAGCGTTGAAGGTTGCCCGGGAGGGATATACAATGAGCAGTCCTTC.

In this sample, this clonotype turned up many times. The chain employs TRBV20-1 and TRBJ1-1; 9 positions match TRBD1. Germline V lookup: CDR1 DFQATT, CDR2 SNEGSKA (reference sequence). This CDR3 contains 13 residues. With V trimmed by 3 bases and J by 3 bases, 2 bases remained unmatched. CDR3 coding DNA: TGCAGTGCTAGCCGGGACAGGGACACTGAAGCTTTCTTT. Amino acids: CSASRDRDTEAFF.

This chain uses TRBV25-1 with TRBJ2-1, with 9 bases fitting TRBD1. V was clipped by 5 bases and J by 7 bases; unmatched bases: 6. Per germline, CDR1 MGHDK and CDR2 SYGVNS. The CDR3 contains 14 residues. The CDR3 DNA reads as TGTGCCAGCAGTACCGGGACAGGGTGGAATGAGCAGTTCTTC. The encoded protein is CASSTGTGWNEQFF. The full variable domain, in which reference TRBV25-1 and TRBJ2-1 provide the parts outside the CDR3, is EADIYQTPRYLVIGTGKKITLECSQTMGHDKMYWYQQDPGMELHLIHYSYGVNSTEKGDLSSESTVSRIRTEHFPLTLESARPSHTSQYLCASSTGTGWNEQFFGPGTRLTVL.

Remarks on this clonotype: One junction end does not reproduce the germline sequence, and a read error may be involved. This rearrangement joins TRBV7-2 to TRBJ1-1; D possibly corresponds to TRBD1 (6 bases). CDR1 and CDR2 (germline): SGHTA, FQGNSA. The CDR3 covers 12 residues. CDR3 protein: CASSVQGTEALF. DNA for the CDR3: TGTGCCAGCAGCGTACAGGGCACTGAAGCTCTCTTT. The whole variable domain, remainder taken from reference TRBV7-2 and TRBJ1-1, is GAGVSQSPSNKVTEKGKDVELRCDPISGHTALYWYRQSLGQGLEFLIYFQGNSAPDKSGLPSDRFSAERTGGSVSTLTIQRTQQEDSAVYLCASSVQGTEALFGQGTRLTVV.

Many counts were recorded for this clonotype. CDR3 coding DNA: TGTGCCAGGGGACTCTACACAGATACGCAGTATTTT. This translates into CARGLYTDTQYF. V gene TRBV2 combines with J gene TRBJ2-3; the D gene is possibly TRBD2 (6 bases). The V and J ends lost 9 bases and 2 bases respectively, with 9 bases between them. Germline V gives CDR1 SNHLY, CDR2 FYNNEI. This CDR3 region has 12 residues. Combining the CDR3 with reference TRBV2 and TRBJ2-3 gives the whole variable domain EPEVTQTPSHQVTQMGQEVILRCVPISNHLYFYWYRQILGQKVEFLVSFYNNEISEKSEIFDDQFSVERPDGSNFTLKIRSTKLEDSAMYFCARGLYTDTQYFGPGTRLTVL.

This chain joins TRBV19 and TRBJ2-7, with TRBD1 matching 7 bases. CDR3 length: 15 residues. Germline V CDR1 and CDR2: LNHDA, SQIVND (reference sequence). With 4 bases clipped from V and 3 bases from J, the junction kept 9 bases outside the gene matches. The CDR3, as DNA: TGTGCCAGTAGTAAGACGTCGGCAGGGGGCTACGAGCAGTACTTC. This codes for CASSKTSAGGYEQYF.

The table lists this clonotype with a few counts. In this CDR3 the conserved last residue, phenylalanine or tryptophan, is missing, so a read error is likely. The chain recombines TRBV19 with TRBJ1-4, with TRBD1 matching over 8 bases. The CDR3 sequence is 15 residues long. Germline loops: CDR1 LNHDA, CDR2 SQIVND (reference sequence). In DNA, the CDR3 is TGTGCCGGTAGTAGGGCCGGACAGGGCGAAGTAAAACTGTTTCTT. Residues: CAGSRAGQGEVKLFL.

This clonotype was counted at least ten times. V and J are TRBV20-1 and TRBJ1-1; D ambiguous. CDR3 length equals 11 residues. The germline V gene has CDR1 DFQATT and CDR2 SNEGSKA (reference sequence). V lost 5 bases to trimming and J lost 2 bases, with 6 bases between them. Here the CDR3 DNA reads TGCAGTGCTTTTGGAAACACTGAAGCTTTCTTT. Translating gives CSAFGNTEAFF.

This clonotype is medium-sized within its sample. The chain has TRBV15 and TRBJ1-5, with TRBD1 matching over 7 bases. Germline lookup yields CDR1 LNHNV and CDR2 YYDKDF (reference sequence). The CDR3 spans 15 residues. Trimming removed 5 bases from V and 0 bases from J; junction bases left unmatched: 4. The CDR3 is CATSWTGDSNQPQHF. The CDR3, as DNA: TGTGCCACCAGCTGGACAGGTGATAGCAATCAGCCCCAGCATTTT. Together with reference TRBV15 and TRBJ1-5, the CDR3 gives the full variable domain: DAMVIQNPRYQVTQFGKPVTLSCSQTLNHNVMYWYQQKSSQAPKLLFHYYDKDFNNEADTPDNFQSRRPNTSFCFLDIRSPGLGDTAMYLCATSWTGDSNQPQHFGDGTRLSIL.

V is TRBV5-5 and J is TRBJ2-1, with TRBD2 matching over 8 bases. The germline V gene encodes CDR1 SGHKS and CDR2 YYEKEE (reference sequence). Trimming at V came to 2 bases and at J to 6 bases, leaving 4 bases not matched to a gene. CDR3 length: 14 residues. The CDR3 region has the DNA TGTGCCAGCAGCTTCACGGGGGGGGGCAATGAGCAGTTCTTC. Protein: CASSFTGGGNEQFF.

This clonotype occurred once. A much larger clone differs from this one at a single base, so this may be a read error. This rearrangement joins TRBV6-2 or TRBV6-3 to TRBJ1-2; 7 nucleotides line up with TRBD1. V shed 10 bases, J shed 2 bases, and the junction held 10 bases outside the gene matches. Looked up from germline, CDR1 is MNHEY and CDR2 is SVGEGT. The CDR3 spans 14 residues. The CDR3, as DNA: TGTGCCATCTCCGGGACAGTGTTGAACTATGGCTACACCTTC. This sequence encodes CAISGTVLNYGYTF.

V gene TRBV4-3 combines with J gene TRBJ1-4; D ambiguous. V lost 1 base and J lost 8, with 8 bases in between. The CDR3 loop spans 13 amino acids. From germline, CDR1 is LGHNA and CDR2 YSLEER. CDR3 sequence reads: CASSQVLEEKLFF. The CDR3 DNA reads TGCGCCAGCAGCCAAGTCTTGGAGGAAAAACTGTTTTTT.

Remarks on this clonotype: At one boundary the junction diverges from the germline segment, which might be a read error. This chain uses TRBV24-1 with TRBJ2-7; the D is unclear. Germline CDR1 reads KGHDR; CDR2 reads SFDVKD. This CDR3 is built from 12 residues. Here the CDR3 reads CASSDLLGEQYF. The CDR3 coding sequence is TGTGCCTCCAGTGACTTGCTGGGCGAGCAGTACTTC.

V gene TRBV12-3 or TRBV12-4 combines with J gene TRBJ1-5, with D perhaps TRBD1 (5 bases). Trimming shortened V by 6 bases and J by 5 bases, and 8 bases separated the two germline ends. CDR3 length: 12 amino acids. CDR3 sequence (DNA): TGTGCCAGCAGCCGGGACCATCAGCCCCAGCATTTT. Residues: CASSRDHQPQHF.

This clonotype was observed at least ten times. This rearrangement joins TRBV6-2 or TRBV6-3 to TRBJ1-1; TRBD1 is a possible D gene (5 bases). Germline assignment: CDR1 MNHEY and CDR2 SVGEGT. The V end was cut by 5 bases, the J end by 0 bases, with 10 bases between. This CDR3 has 14 amino acids. As DNA, the CDR3 is TGTGCCAGCAGTCCCAGGGCAATGAACACTGAAGCTTTCTTT. Translation: CASSPRAMNTEAFF.

The CDR3 is CAISESLLAGGKDTQYF. As DNA, the CDR3 is TGTGCCATCAGTGAGTCCCTACTAGCGGGGGGGAAGGATACGCAGTATTTT. The genes are TRBV10-3 and TRBJ2-3, with 13 bases that match TRBD2. Germline V lookup: CDR1 ENHRY, CDR2 SYGVKD. This CDR3 region has 17 residues. Losses at the gene ends were 0 bases for V and 6 bases for J; bases not matched to a gene: 6.